The entry that follows covers one T cell receptor beta chain sequence. No antigen is known for it. The data stem from a study of T cells in Graves' hyperthyroidism and ophthalmopathy. V lost 5 bases and J lost 7, with 8 bases in between. This CDR3 has 11 residues. Per the germline V gene, CDR1 is SQVTM and CDR2 is ANQGSEA. Broader study findings: Most expanded thyroid clonotypes above 0.001 recurred in blood.

Each diagnosis was grounded in clinical symptoms, serum thyroxine and TRAb, thyroid ultrasound, and orbital computed tomography. Amplified TCR beta CDR3 regions came from RNA transcripts. The HTBI primer set was used in a first-round RT-PCR of the TCR CDR3. TCRdb independently ran MiXCR on the multiplex PCR reads; one entry per CDR3 protein. The repertoire holds over 450,000 distinct CDR3 sequences, with over 15% as singletons. Sequences were obtained from blood. The rearrangement uses TRBV29-1 and TRBJ1-4; the D is unclear. The receptor's source is a woman aged 18-35 years with Graves' ophthalmopathy. The DNA for the CDR3 is TGCAGCGTTTTACGGGGTGAAAAACTGTTTTTT. It codes for CSVLRGEKLFF. Full variable domain (outside the CDR3, taken from reference TRBV29-1 and TRBJ1-4): SAVISQKPSRDICQRGTSLTIQCQVDSQVTMMFWYRQQPGQSLTLIATANQGSEATYESGFVIDKFPISRPNLTFSTLTVSNMSPEDSSIYLCSVLRGEKLFFGSGTQLSVL.